This is a list of T cell receptor beta chains from one sample in a study of T cell repertoires in cytomegalovirus infection. Their antigen targets remain unknown. Using its own MiXCR run on the reads, TCRdb lists one record per CDR3 protein. This sample has approximately 470,000 distinct CDR3 sequences; under 45% occur once, and the top ten carry 43%. Sequenced material: cultured PBMCs, taken from culture after CMV antigen stimulation. These TCRs come from a human donor in good health (CMV status not recorded). Some clones in this sample may be carry-over from other donors' samples. The CDR3 runs from the conserved cysteine through the conserved F or W. D genes are given only for firm matches. The size entry is marked missing in some rows and otherwise reads once, few, many or a size class.

abundance,v_gene,j_gene,d_gene,CDR3aa,CDR3nt
-,TRBV5-4,TRBJ2-1,TRBD2,CASSLPLAGGEQFF,TGTGCCAGCAGTTTACCACTAGCGGGGGGTGAGCAGTTCTTC
few,TRBV6-2/TRBV6-3,TRBJ2-3,-,CASSYDEGGSDTQYF,TGTGCCAGCAGTTACGATGAGGGGGGGTCAGATACGCAGTATTTT
few,TRBV12-3/TRBV12-4,TRBJ2-3,TRBD2,CASRGLAGDKSTDTQYF,TGTGCCAGCAGGGGACTAGCGGGAGACAAGAGCACAGATACGCAGTATTTT
-,TRBV19,TRBJ2-1,-,CASSNPFRSSYNEQFF,TGTGCCAGTAGTAACCCCTTCAGGAGCTCCTACAATGAGCAGTTCTTC
-,TRBV12-3/TRBV12-4,TRBJ2-1,TRBD2,CASNLAGTSGSGQFF,TGTGCCAGCAACCTAGCGGGGACTAGCGGGAGTGGGCAGTTCTTC
-,TRBV11-2,TRBJ1-1,-,CASSEGVGTEAFF,TGTGCCAGCAGCGAAGGGGTCGGCACTGAAGCTTTCTTT
-,TRBV9,TRBJ2-3,-,CASSVKGGTTDTQYF,TGTGCCAGCAGCGTAAAGGGCGGGACGACAGATACGCAGTATTTT
few,TRBV27,TRBJ1-5,-,CASGKGGTNQPQHF,TGTGCCAGCGGAAAAGGTGGAACCAATCAGCCCCAGCATTTT
-,TRBV12-3/TRBV12-4,TRBJ1-2,-,CASSLTGTDGYTF,TGTGCCAGCAGCCTTACAGGGACCGACGGCTACACCTTC
-,TRBV6-8,TRBJ2-1,-,CASSYSLEYNEQFF,TGTGCCAGCAGTTACTCCCTAGAGTACAATGAGCAGTTCTTC
-,TRBV14,TRBJ2-1,-,CASSLNLLGFSNEQFF,TGTGCCAGCAGCCTCAACTTACTAGGATTTAGCAATGAGCAGTTCTTC
-,TRBV10-3,TRBJ1-2,TRBD1,CAISGTGDSGYTF,TGTGCCATCAGTGGGACAGGGGACAGTGGCTACACCTTC
-,TRBV20-1,TRBJ2-1,TRBD2,CSASTSGYNEQFF,TGCAGTGCTAGTACTAGCGGGTACAATGAGCAGTTCTTC
-,TRBV12-3/TRBV12-4,TRBJ2-3,-,CASSYYRPTDTQYF,TGTGCCAGCAGTTATTACAGACCCACAGATACGCAGTATTTT
-,TRBV28,TRBJ1-4,-,CASIPNVAGGEKLFF,TGTGCCAGCATCCCCAACGTCGCGGGGGGTGAAAAACTGTTTTTT
-,TRBV7-2,TRBJ2-7,-,CASRQSGTSSYEQYF,TGTGCCAGCAGACAATCCGGGACAAGCTCCTACGAGCAGTACTTC
-,TRBV20-1,TRBJ2-5,-,CSARDSGRVGETQYF,TGCAGTGCTAGAGATTCGGGCAGGGTGGGAGAGACCCAGTACTTC
few,TRBV6-1,TRBJ1-6,-,CASRPRDGIPSVHSPLSPLHF,TGTGCCAGCAGGCCCCGGGACGGCATCCCTTCCGTCCATTCCCCTCTTTCACCCCTCCACTTT
-,TRBV20-1,TRBJ1-1,TRBD1,CSAPGTEEAFF,TGCAGTGCTCCGGGGACAGAAGAAGCTTTCTTT
-,TRBV19,TRBJ1-5,-,CASSVFGRDSNQPQHF,TGTGCCAGTAGTGTCTTTGGGAGGGATAGCAATCAGCCCCAGCATTTT
-,TRBV7-6,TRBJ2-3,-,CASSLLSLSWVDTQYF,TGTGCCAGCAGCCTCCTCTCGCTTTCGTGGGTAGATACGCAGTATTTT
-,TRBV7-6,TRBJ2-1,-,CASSSREPSVNEQFF,TGTGCCAGCAGCTCCAGGGAACCGTCGGTGAATGAGCAGTTCTTC
-,TRBV10-3,TRBJ1-2,TRBD1,CAISNQGANNYGYTF,TGTGCCATCAGTAACCAGGGGGCCAATAACTATGGCTACACCTTC
-,TRBV5-1,TRBJ2-2,-,CASRNPTGELFF,TGCGCCAGCAGAAATCCGACCGGGGAGCTGTTTTTT
many,TRBV7-2,TRBJ2-5,TRBD1,CASSLSRGETQYF,TGTGCCAGCAGCTTAAGCAGGGGGGAGACCCAGTACTTC
-,TRBV24-1,TRBJ2-1,-,CATSDLTRNEQFF,TGTGCCACCAGTGATTTGACTCGCAATGAGCAGTTCTTC
-,TRBV7-9,TRBJ2-1,-,CASSLALRGNRRFF,TGTGCCAGCAGCTTAGCGCTGCGTGGAAACCGGCGGTTCTTC
-,TRBV7-2,TRBJ1-2,-,CASSLAPRRGYTF,TGTGCCAGCAGCTTAGCCCCCAGGCGCGGCTACACCTTC
few,TRBV20-1,TRBJ1-5,-,CSASPFGGLSNQPQHF,TGCAGTGCTAGTCCCTTCGGGGGACTAAGCAATCAGCCCCAGCATTTT
-,TRBV5-6,TRBJ2-7,-,CASSLGRKGYEQYF,TGTGCCAGCAGCTTAGGCAGGAAAGGCTACGAGCAGTACTTC
-,TRBV7-9,TRBJ2-1,-,CASSLEGGEQFF,TGTGCCAGCAGCTTAGAAGGCGGTGAGCAGTTCTTC
-,TRBV7-2,TRBJ1-6,-,CASSLDRVVYSPLHF,TGTGCCAGCAGCTTAGACAGGGTGGTGTATTCACCCCTCCACTTT
-,TRBV3-1,TRBJ1-6,-,CASSQARGNSPLHF,TGTGCCAGCAGCCAAGCGAGGGGTAATTCACCCCTCCACTTT
-,TRBV6-2/TRBV6-3,TRBJ1-5,TRBD1,CASSYLPGGEPHHF,TGTGCCAGCAGTTACTTACCAGGGGGCGAGCCCCACCATTTT
few,TRBV7-2,TRBJ2-7,-,CASSRRGDSYEQYF,TGTGCCAGCAGCCGTAGGGGGGACTCCTACGAGCAGTACTTC
few,TRBV7-6,TRBJ1-4,-,CASSLEGHSATNEKLFF,TGTGCCAGCAGCTTAGAGGGACATTCCGCAACTAATGAAAAACTGTTTTTT
-,TRBV4-1,TRBJ1-2,-,CANSQAPGGGDGHGGYTF,TGCGCCAACAGCCAAGCTCCCGGGGGGGGAGATGGTCATGGCGGCTACACCTTC
-,TRBV4-1,TRBJ2-1,TRBD2,CASSHGLAALSSYNEQFF,TGCGCCAGCAGCCACGGACTAGCGGCACTAAGCTCCTACAATGAGCAGTTCTTC
-,TRBV4-1,TRBJ1-2,-,CASRQNSGQDNYGYTF,TGCGCCAGCAGGCAGAACTCGGGACAAGATAACTATGGCTACACCTTC
once,TRBV6-6,TRBJ1-5,TRBD1,CASRGQGAGNQPQHF,TGTGCCAGCAGAGGACAGGGGGCGGGCAATCAGCCCCAGCATTTT
-,TRBV7-2,TRBJ1-2,-,CASSLGGSYYGYTF,TGTGCCAGCAGCTTAGGCGGCAGTTACTATGGCTACACCTTC
-,TRBV19,TRBJ2-1,-,CASNQRGASYNEQFF,TGTGCCAGCAACCAGAGGGGGGCCTCCTACAATGAGCAGTTCTTC
-,TRBV6-1,TRBJ2-7,TRBD2,CASKGTSGSLEQYF,TGTGCCAGCAAGGGGACTAGCGGGAGCCTCGAGCAGTACTTC